Below, 14 T cell receptor beta chains from the same sample are listed, as sequenced in a study of blood T cell repertoires in COVID-19. Sequenced by immunoSEQ multiplex PCR; TCRdb stores in-frame clones only, minus some. The sample carries about 210,000 clones, over 70% recorded once. The sample comprised peripheral blood. The receptors here all came from a woman in her seventies with acute or convalescent COVID-19.

The gene calls are TRBV7-2 and TRBJ1-2, with D unclear. The V end was cut by 3 bases, the J end by 5 bases, with 13 bases between. The length of the CDR3 is 14 residues. Germline V gene data show CDR1 as SGHTA and CDR2 as FQGNSA. CDR3 loop: CASSFTVGQYGYTF. The CDR3 coding sequence is TGTGCCAGCAGCTTTACAGTGGGCCAATATGGCTACACCTTC.

This clone was counted only a few times. This chain joins TRBV25-1 and TRBJ1-3; D remains ambiguous. Trimming removed 4 bases from V and 2 bases from J, with 12 bases in between. Looked up from germline, CDR1 is MGHDK and CDR2 is SYGVNS. The CDR3 is 15 residues long. The CDR3 protein is CASSGPRPAGNTIYF. DNA of the CDR3: TGTGCCAGCAGTGGCCCTCGCCCAGCTGGAAACACCATATATTTT.

The CDR3 sequence is CASSRGQPTEAFF. CDR3 nucleotide sequence: TGTGCCAGCAGCCGTGGACAGCCCACTGAAGCTTTCTTT. This chain links TRBV3-1 (or the pseudogene TRBV3-2) with TRBJ1-1, with a possible D match to TRBD1 (6 bases). The germline V gene has CDR1 LGHDT and CDR2 YNNKEL (reference sequence). CDR3 size: 13 residues. Between the trimmed V and J ends, which lost 4 bases and 4 bases, there was a span of 10 bases.

This clone was counted between two and nine times. The junction shows a germline mismatch at one end, possibly a read error. The chain is built from TRBV19 and TRBJ2-1; possibly TRBD1 for D (6 bases). The length of the CDR3 is 12 residues. Germline V CDR1 and CDR2: LNHDA, SQIVND (reference sequence). The DNA for the CDR3 is TGTGCCAGTAGTATAGATTGGACAGAGCCGATCTTC. Protein product: CASSIDWTEPIF.

J is TRBJ1-1 and V is TRBV7-8; the D is unclear. This CDR3 contains 13 residues. Germline V CDR1 and CDR2: SGHVS, FQNEAQ. V dropped 1 base and J dropped 0 bases, with 3 bases sitting between them. The CDR3 DNA reads as TGTGCCAGCAGCTTAGGTATGAACACTGAAGCTTTCTTT. Its protein product is CASSLGMNTEAFF.

The rearrangement uses TRBV7-8 and TRBJ1-6, with D possibly TRBD1 on 5 matching bases. The CDR3 runs 14 residues. The V gene's germline CDR1 is SGHVS and CDR2 FQNEAQ. V lost 1 base, J lost 9 bases, and 10 bases lay in between. CDR3 nucleotides: TGTGCCAGCAGCTTAGAAAGACAGTCTTCACCCCTCCACTTT. Its translation: CASSLERQSSPLHF.

There are a few counts of this clone. This chain joins TRBV7-2 and TRBJ1-2, with TRBD1 as a possible D gene (5 bases). The V gene lost 1 base and the J gene lost 3 bases, with 18 bases spanning the gap. Germline-derived CDR1 and CDR2 are SGHTA and FQGNSA. The CDR3 totals 17 residues. The CDR3 DNA reads as TGTGCCAGCAGCTTAGTCTCAGGGCGAAATTCTTACTATGGCTACACCTTC. Protein: CASSLVSGRNSYYGYTF.

This clone has at least ten counts. The rearrangement links TRBV30 to TRBJ1-1, with a tentative D call TRBD1 (5 bases). Germline assignment: CDR1 GTSNPN and CDR2 SVGIG (reference sequence). Trimming shortened V by 4 bases and J by 4 bases, and 16 bases separated the two germline ends. The CDR3 runs to 14 residues. This CDR3 is CAWTPFGGGTEAFF. Written as DNA, the CDR3 is TGTGCCTGGACCCCGTTCGGGGGAGGCACTGAAGCTTTCTTT.

This clone was observed a single time. This sequence joins TRBV7-2 and TRBJ2-3, with 9 positions matching TRBD2. This CDR3 region has 15 residues. With V trimmed by 6 bases and J by 7 bases, 11 bases remained unmatched. Germline lookup yields CDR1 SGHTA and CDR2 FQGNSA. In nucleotides, the CDR3 is TGTGCCAGCAGGACTAGCGGTATGCTAGCCTATACGCAGTATTTT. This sequence encodes CASRTSGMLAYTQYF.

The genes are TRBV5-1 and TRBJ2-3, with D maybe TRBD2 (5 bases). V was shortened by 0 bases and J by 5 bases, with 10 bases between the two germline ends. Germline V CDR1 and CDR2: SGHRS, YFSETQ. The CDR3 extends over 14 amino acids. CDR3: CASSLDGLIDTQYF. CDR3 DNA: TGCGCCAGCAGCTTGGATGGACTCATAGATACGCAGTATTTT.

The rearrangement uses TRBV5-1 and TRBJ1-1; no reliable D call. The CDR3 has 15 amino acids. Trimming took off 0 bases at V and 0 bases at J, with 9 bases between the two ends. The germline V gene has CDR1 SGHRS and CDR2 YFSETQ. The CDR3 is CASSLGRTMNTEAFF. DNA of the CDR3: TGCGCCAGCAGCTTGGGGCGAACTATGAACACTGAAGCTTTCTTT.

V is TRBV5-5 and J is TRBJ1-5; D gene unclear. The CDR3 runs 14 residues. Germline values: CDR1 SGHKS, CDR2 YYEKEE (reference sequence). The V end lost 2 bases, the J end lost 2 bases, and 8 bases lay between the germline ends. The CDR3 is CASSFVGGNQPQHF. CDR3 DNA sequence: TGTGCCAGCAGCTTCGTAGGAGGCAATCAGCCCCAGCATTTT.

The chain recombines TRBV7-8 with TRBJ2-7; 7 positions match TRBD1. The CDR3 is made up of 15 amino acids. Germline trimming cut 2 bases from V and 2 bases from J; bases unmatched to any gene: 6. From germline, CDR1 is SGHVS and CDR2 FQNEAQ. CDR3 sequence (DNA): TGTGCCAGCAGCTTATGGGACAGCGCGGCCTACGAGCAGTACGTC. As protein: CASSLWDSAAYEQYV.

The J gene is TRBJ2-1, the V gene TRBV11-2; 10 bases fit TRBD1. CDR1 SGHAT and CDR2 FQNNGV come from the germline V gene. This CDR3 region has 12 residues. The junction had 1 base not matched to a gene; V was cut back by 4 bases and J by 10 bases. CDR3 in DNA: TGTGCCAGCAGCTGGACAGGGGGGGAGCAGTTCTTC. It yields the protein CASSWTGGEQFF. Filled out from reference TRBV11-2 and TRBJ2-1, the complete variable domain reads EAGVAQSPRYKIIEKRQSVAFWCNPISGHATLYWYQQILGQGPKLLIQFQNNGVVDDSQLPKDRFSAERLKGVDSTLKIQPAKLEDSAVYLCASSWTGGEQFFGPGTRLTVL.